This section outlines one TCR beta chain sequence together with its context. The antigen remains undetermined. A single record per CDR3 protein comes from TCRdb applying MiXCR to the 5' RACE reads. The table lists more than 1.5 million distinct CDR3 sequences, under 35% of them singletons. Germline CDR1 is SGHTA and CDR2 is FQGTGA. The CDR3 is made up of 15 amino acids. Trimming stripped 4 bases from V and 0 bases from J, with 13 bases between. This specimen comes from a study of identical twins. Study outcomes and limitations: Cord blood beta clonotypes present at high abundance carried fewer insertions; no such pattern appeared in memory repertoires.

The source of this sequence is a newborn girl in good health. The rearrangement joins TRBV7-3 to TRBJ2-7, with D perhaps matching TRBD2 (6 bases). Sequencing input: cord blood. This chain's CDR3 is CASSSYAGSSYEQYF. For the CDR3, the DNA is TGTGCCAGCAGCTCATACGCCGGGAGCTCCTACGAGCAGTACTTC.